In this sample, the clone carrying this T cell receptor (beta chain) turned up many times. The source of the sample is a study of blood T cell repertoires in COVID-19. Study overall: Spain, Italy and the United States supplied samples that represented acute and convalescent COVID-19. PBMCs, B-cell-depleted T cells, or T cells provided the cDNA or gDNA that made up the material.

This CDR3 region has 15 residues. The germline V and J ends were trimmed by 2 bases and 7 bases, with 19 bases remaining between them. CDR1 and CDR2 (germline): SGDLS, YYNGEE. In the source study's methods: Reference gene primer amplification in the assay estimated nucleated cell counts. Sequencing used immunoSEQ multiplex PCR; TCRdb keeps in-frame clones, though not all of them. D and trimming come from the DNA, and the V and J calls and clone size come from that table. The table lists 75,000 to 95,000 clones, roughly 72% of them singletons. Specimen: peripheral blood. The sequence was collected from a woman aged 60-70 years in a cohort sampled during active or convalescent COVID-19. This chain joins TRBV9 and TRBJ2-7, with a possible D match to TRBD1 (6 bases). This CDR3 reads CASSVSIGGLGEQYF. CDR3 sequence (DNA): TGTGCCAGCAGCGTGAGTATTGGGGGCTTGGGAGAGCAGTACTTC. Full variable domain (rest looked up from reference TRBV9 and TRBJ2-7): DSGVTQTPKHLITATGQRVTLRCSPRSGDLSVYWYQQSLDQGLQFLIQYYNGEERAKGNILERFSAQQFPDLHSELNLSSLELGDSALYFCASSVSIGGLGEQYFGPGTRLTVT.